The 4 T cell receptor beta chains below all came from one sample that was sequenced in a study of cytomegalovirus exposure and HLA in healthy donors. The PCR employed 60 Vbeta primers together with 13 Jbeta primers. Repertoires were generated with immunoSEQ multiplex PCR, while TCRdb's copy carries only in-frame clones and drops some. The top ten clones hold just under 3% of a sample with fewer than 120,000 clones, 60% to 85% of them seen once. The sample taken for sequencing was PBMCs. These receptors originate from a woman aged 55-75 years in good health and CMV-seropositive.

The chain is built from TRBV27 and TRBJ2-1, with D perhaps matching TRBD1 (5 bases). Germline V gene lookup returns CDR1 MNHEY and CDR2 SMNVEV (reference sequence). Trimming left V 3 bases short and J 2 bases short, with 14 bases between. This CDR3 has 16 residues. The CDR3 nucleotides read TGTGCCAGCAGTTTTAAAGCAGGGCAGACCTACAATGAGCAGTTCTTC. This codes for CASSFKAGQTYNEQFF.

This chain links TRBV5-1 with TRBJ1-2; 9 positions agree with TRBD1. The V and J ends lost 10 bases and 0 bases, in that order; junction bases with no gene match: 16. The CDR3 is 17 residues long. Germline loops: CDR1 SGHRS, CDR2 YFSETQ. Here the CDR3 reads CASAPGQGLPTNYGYTF. CDR3 sequence (DNA): TGCGCCTCCGCTCCGGGACAGGGCCTTCCCACTAACTATGGCTACACCTTC.

The chain carries TRBV5-6 and TRBJ1-2; perhaps TRBD1 as D (5 bases). The length of the CDR3 is 13 residues. The germline V gene has CDR1 SGHDT and CDR2 YYEEEE. V dropped 1 base and J dropped 6 bases, with 10 bases sitting between them. The CDR3 protein is CASSLRGGDGYTF. The CDR3 DNA reads as TGTGCCAGCAGCTTGCGGGGGGGTGATGGCTACACCTTC.

In DNA form, the CDR3 reads TGTGCCAGCAGTCCTACAGGGGGCTACGAGCAGTACTTC. As protein: CASSPTGGYEQYF. This chain connects TRBV6-5 to TRBJ2-5; 8 bases are a match to TRBD1. The closer fit of TRBJ2-7 to the DNA end suggests the J call may be wrong. This CDR3 is built from 13 residues. Germline CDR1 and CDR2: MNHEY and SVGAGI.